This TCR beta chain was profiled in a study of cytomegalovirus exposure and HLA in healthy donors. PCR employed 60 Vbeta and 13 Jbeta primers. Sequencing used immunoSEQ multiplex PCR; TCRdb keeps in-frame clones, though not all of them. The data show about 79,000 clones, roughly two thirds seen once. CDR3 length: 15 residues. Germline V CDR1 and CDR2: KGHSH, LQKENI. Losses at the gene ends were 3 bases for V and 4 bases for J; bases not matched to a gene: 7. What was sequenced was PBMCs. The V gene is TRBV18, the J gene TRBJ1-2; 8 positions match TRBD1. This sequence originates from a woman in her forties or fifties in good health and CMV-seropositive. The CDR3 protein is CASSPTGEMGYGYTF. Here the CDR3 DNA reads TGTGCCAGCTCACCGACAGGGGAGATGGGCTATGGCTACACCTTC.